This T cell receptor (beta chain) stems from a study of PD-1 blockade in classical Hodgkin lymphoma. This clone has only a few counts. Its antigen is currently unknown. Germline assignment: CDR1 SGHRS and CDR2 YFSETQ. The V gene end was trimmed by 4 bases and the J gene end by 5 bases; junction bases not matched to a gene: 5. This CDR3 has 14 residues. Findings of the study overall: CD4+ TCR diversity climbed significantly by C4D1, unlike CD8+ TCR diversity.

Assay: immunoSEQ multiplex PCR; the TCRdb copy retains only in-frame clones and omits some. The table shows about 39,000 clones, with over 75% occurring only once. Time point: cycle 4 day 1 (C4D1), after five to seven weeks of nivolumab. Every patient was affected by relapse after autologous stem cell transplantation, while exposure to brentuximab vedotin was not uniform. This sequence joins TRBV5-1 and TRBJ2-7; TRBD1 aligns across 11 bases. Sequencing was performed on peripheral blood mononuclear cells (PBMCs), taken before the fourth cycle of nivolumab. This TCR came from a human donor with classical Hodgkin lymphoma. CDR3 sequence (DNA): TGCGCCAGCAGCATAGGACAGGGGGCCCACGAGCAGTACTTC. Its translation: CASSIGQGAHEQYF.